The source of this T cell receptor (beta chain) is a study of neurological immune-mediated disorders. Overall study findings and caveats: The multiple sclerosis repertoire cluster was not associated with any clinical or MRI feature, with the authors stating that larger cohorts are needed.

This CDR3 comprises 14 residues. With 7 bases clipped from V and 2 bases from J, the junction kept 5 bases outside the gene matches. Germline V gene data show CDR1 as MNHEY and CDR2 as SVGAGI. In regard to this clonotype: As yet, its antigen is unknown.

The cDNA was generated through 5'RACE incorporating 10-nucleotide random UMIs. MiXCR was run by TCRdb on the 5' RACE reads, yielding one entry per CDR3 protein. This table has around 66,000 distinct CDR3 sequences, 5.2% appearing once. Input material: PBMCs. The TCR originated in a woman in her thirties with multiple sclerosis. This sequence joins TRBV6-5 and TRBJ1-2; TRBD1 aligns across 9 bases. The CDR3 protein is CASTRDRENYGYTF. CDR3 in DNA: TGTGCCAGCACCAGGGACAGGGAAAACTATGGCTACACCTTC.